This entry concerns a single T cell receptor beta chain. The record originates from a study of cytomegalovirus exposure and HLA in healthy donors. Across the study: Among the approximately 370 donors who were genotyped, about 80% fell in the genetic ancestry cluster that is associated with self-reported Caucasian donors.

Primers for the PCR totalled 60 Vbeta and 13 Jbeta. Methods used by the authors: Later reanalysis found approximately 76 million unique TCR beta chains, around 11 million of them shared. Profiled with immunoSEQ multiplex PCR; TCRdb holds only in-frame clones, not every one. For V, J and clone size, that table is used; D and trimming come from the DNA. The profile shows around 63,000 clones, approximately 79% of them singletons. CDR3 length: 14 amino acids. V lost 5 bases to trimming and J lost 7 bases, with 15 bases between them. Germline CDR1 is SGHNT and CDR2 is YENEEA. Sequenced sample: PBMCs. This sequence originates from a woman aged 25 to 39 in good health and CMV-seronegative. This sequence joins TRBV11-3 and TRBJ1-3, with a possible D match to TRBD1 (6 bases). CDR3 DNA: TGTGCCAGCAGCCAAGGGCCTCAGGGGAACACCATATATTTT. The encoded protein is CASSQGPQGNTIYF.